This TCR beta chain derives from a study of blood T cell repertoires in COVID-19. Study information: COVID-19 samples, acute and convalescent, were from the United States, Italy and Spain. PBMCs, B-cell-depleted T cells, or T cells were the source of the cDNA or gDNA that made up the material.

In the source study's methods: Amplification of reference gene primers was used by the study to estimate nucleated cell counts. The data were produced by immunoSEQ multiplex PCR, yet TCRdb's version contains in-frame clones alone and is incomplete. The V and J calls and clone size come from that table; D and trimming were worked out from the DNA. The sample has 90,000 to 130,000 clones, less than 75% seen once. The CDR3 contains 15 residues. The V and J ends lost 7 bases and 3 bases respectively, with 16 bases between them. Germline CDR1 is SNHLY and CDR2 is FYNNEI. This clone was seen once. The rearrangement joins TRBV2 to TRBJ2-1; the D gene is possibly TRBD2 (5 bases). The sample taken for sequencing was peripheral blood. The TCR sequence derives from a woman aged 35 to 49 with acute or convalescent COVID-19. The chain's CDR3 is CASTYSGSLYNEQFF. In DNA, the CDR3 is TGTGCCAGCACTTACAGCGGCTCACTCTACAATGAGCAGTTCTTC.